This T cell receptor beta chain was captured by sequencing in a study of Tregs in tolerant kidney transplant recipients (dated by TCRdb to between 2018 and 2021). For context, the study as a whole: Before combined kidney and bone marrow transplantation, this study identified donor-specific regulatory T cells using TCRbeta sequencing and then followed those same cells after transplant. In 3 healthy controls, several methods of expanding Tregs specific for an allogeneic donor were compared by TCRbeta repertoire sequencing.

Results the study describes overall, beyond this receptor: Expanding Tregs with activated donor B cells appeared to identify the most biologically relevant and donor-specific TCRbeta repertoire. The study was limited by small patient numbers, and the findings need validation in larger populations and under other immunosuppression protocols. Biological reproducibility was not directly addressed, though technical replication error appeared minimal.

Thawed PBMCs were FACS-sorted into unstimulated Tregs (CD4+CD25+CD127-), CD4+ non-Tregs (CD4+CD25-), CD4 cells and CD8 cells. Healthy control blood was obtained either as purchased buffy coats or from healthy volunteers. Healthy control blood was processed to PBMCs with a Ficoll density gradient and then cryopreserved, whereas patient PBMCs were collected both before and after transplant. Concerning this clone: Its cognate antigen has yet to be identified. Base qualities are not provided; no much larger clone lies one nucleotide away.

For TCRbeta CDR3 sequencing, genomic DNA was extracted from sorted cells using the QIAGEN DNeasy Blood and Tissue Kit. High-throughput TCRbeta CDR3 sequencing, which included PCR amplification with bias correction and internal controls, was done commercially through immunoSEQ. The study's own analysis went as follows. Unique productive TCRbeta sequences were defined by CDR3 nucleotide sequence where primers matched, otherwise by CDR3 amino acid sequence with Vbeta and Jbeta genes. As a correction for sorting error, sequences shared between sorted populations at a frequency ratio of 2:1 or less were discarded, and the remaining shared sequences were assigned to the higher population. Sequences were defined as donor-reactive when expanded at least 5-fold in CFSE-low cells versus unstimulated cells and present at a frequency of at least 0.01% in CFSE-low cells. Repertoire divergence was quantified by Jensen-Shannon divergence using the top 100 TCRbeta sequences ranked by frequency. For any sample with multiple sequencing runs, sorting error was corrected in each run separately before the runs were pooled. TCRdb stores this immuneACCESS table with in-frame sequences only. Part of the clones is absent; in the studies checked, under half of the shortfall reflects unresolved V genes, and no reason is known for the rest. V, J and clone size are taken as reported in that table, and D and trimming were inferred from the DNA itself. The sample table contains about 68,000 clones; only one count was recorded for 80% to 85% of them. The top ten constitute roughly 4% of the sample.

CDR1 and CDR2 are drawn from the germline V gene: SGHAT, FQNNGV. Here V drops 4 bases and J drops 1 base, and the junction holds 13 bases not matched to any gene. The CDR3 goes from the cysteine to the phenylalanine over 18 residues. The DNA shown is the 54-base CDR3, in frame from base 1. The receptor comes from a human donor in good health. The chain was built from TRBV11-2 and TRBJ2-5; 9 central bases correspond to TRBD2. The material sequenced was CD4+ T cells from blood. The encoded CDR3 is CASSSLRGGRRLQETQYF. The nucleotides are TGTGCCAGCAGCTCGCTGCGGGGGGGCCGCAGACTCCAAGAGACCCAGTACTTC.